This TCR beta chain was sequenced for a study of T cell repertoires in cytomegalovirus infection. Whole-study context: From public TCR beta signatures came an indication of both CMV infection and matching HLA type.

This clonotype was counted ten times or more. Antigen: not known. The CDR3 spans 19 residues. The V and J ends lost 7 bases and 1 base, in that order; junction bases with no gene match: 19. Whole-study results and caveats: Adding up the frequency of public TCR beta families identified people who carried CMV plus the relevant HLA. Dominant in the ex vivo response were TCR beta clonotypes restricted by HLA-C and specific for CMV.

TCRdb ran MiXCR on the reads and lists one entry per CDR3 protein. The table lists 290,000 or so distinct CDR3 sequences, approximately 10% of them singletons. The chain joins TRBV12-3 or TRBV12-4 to TRBJ2-1; TRBD2 matches 7 bases. Sequenced sample: PBMCs. This TCR came from a human donor in good health (CMV status not recorded). Some clones in this sample may be carry-over from other donors' samples. The CDR3 is CASTHYRVRRGSSYNEQFF. Written as DNA, the CDR3 is TGTGCCAGCACCCATTATCGGGTACGGCGGGGGTCTTCCTACAATGAGCAGTTCTTC.